The text below deals with one TCR beta chain. This sample was taken from a study of blood T cell repertoires in COVID-19. The method was immunoSEQ multiplex PCR; TCRdb's version includes in-frame clones alone and lacks a portion of them. The data show 200,000 or so clones, with about 83% seen just once and around 4.6% held by the top ten. CDR3 length: 14 residues. V lost 0 bases to trimming and J lost 6 bases, with 13 bases between them. CDR1 is SGHRS and CDR2 is YFSETQ in the germline V gene. The receptor comes from a woman aged 45-65 years who had been exposed to COVID-19. This sequence joins TRBV5-1 and TRBJ2-7; perhaps TRBD1 as D (5 bases). Sequencing was done on a sample of PBMCs or T cells enriched from blood (not recorded which). The CDR3 coding sequence is TGCGCCAGCAGCTTGGGTAGTACAGGAAGCGAGCAGTACTTC. It is translated as CASSLGSTGSEQYF.